These 25 T cell receptor beta chains were sequenced from one sample in a study of blood T cell repertoires in COVID-19. The repertoire was sequenced with immunoSEQ multiplex PCR; TCRdb's copy has only in-frame clones and lacks some. The top ten hold 7.2% of the sample, which has roughly 320,000 clones, approximately 85% seen once. The material sequenced was peripheral blood. These TCRs come from a human donor in a cohort sampled during active COVID-19.

The rearrangement uses TRBV9 and TRBJ1-1, with TRBD1 matching 8 bases. Trimming at V came to 4 bases and at J to 4 bases, leaving 9 bases not matched to a gene. Germline-derived CDR1 and CDR2 are SGDLS and YYNGEE. The CDR3 has 15 amino acids. The CDR3 is CASSITGGEGTEAFF. The CDR3 region has the DNA TGTGCCAGCAGCATAACAGGGGGAGAAGGCACTGAAGCTTTCTTT.

CDR3 sequence (DNA): TGTGCCAGCAGTGAATATACCCCAGGGGTTGGTAATTCACCCCTCCACTTT. It specifies CASSEYTPGVGNSPLHF. This chain connects TRBV25-1 to TRBJ1-6, with D perhaps matching TRBD1 (6 bases). Trimming left V 0 bases short and J 6 bases short, with 15 bases between. The CDR3 is 17 residues long. Per the germline V gene, CDR1 is MGHDK and CDR2 is SYGVNS.

This clone appeared a single time. V is TRBV7-3 and J is TRBJ2-2, with TRBD2 matching over 8 bases. CDR1 and CDR2 (germline): SGHTA, FQGTGA. The CDR3 runs to 18 residues. V trimming: 5 bases; J trimming: 0 bases; junction bases outside the gene matches: 11. This chain's CDR3 is CASSPGPSGLANTGELFF. CDR3 in DNA: TGTGCCAGCAGCCCAGGGCCTAGCGGGCTAGCGAACACCGGGGAGCTGTTTTTT.

The sample holds one count of this clone. The V gene is TRBV6-1, the J gene TRBJ2-2; 10 bases line up with TRBD2. The CDR3 has 19 amino acids. CDR1 and CDR2 from the germline V gene are MNHNS and SASEGT. After removal of 1 base from V and 1 base from J, the junction contained 9 bases not matched to a gene. The CDR3 region is CASSEVGLAGVRNTGELFF. CDR3 nucleotides: TGTGCCAGCAGTGAAGTAGGCCTAGCGGGGGTACGGAACACCGGGGAGCTGTTTTTT.

The rearrangement joins TRBV6-5 to TRBJ2-1; D is unclear. With 0 bases removed from V and 3 bases from J, the gap between germline ends came to 6 bases. CDR3 length: 14 amino acids. Looked up from germline, CDR1 is MNHEY and CDR2 is SVGAGI. CDR3 DNA: TGTGCCAGCAGTTACTCCTTAAACTACAATGAGCAGTTCTTC. Translated, it gives CASSYSLNYNEQFF.

This clone was observed a single time. The chain couples TRBV7-6 to TRBJ1-1, with D possibly being TRBD1 (5 bases). Germline V gives CDR1 SGHVS, CDR2 FNYEAQ. V was cut by 0 bases and J by 6 bases, with 20 bases left in between. The CDR3 has 17 amino acids. CDR3 DNA: TGTGCCAGCAGCTTAGCGGGGCAGAGAGGAGGGAATCCTGAAGCTTTCTTT. Protein sequence: CASSLAGQRGGNPEAFF.

This clone was seen a single time. This chain joins TRBV5-1 and TRBJ1-4; a possible D gene is TRBD1 (5 bases). The V gene lost 4 bases and the J gene lost 0 bases, with 13 bases spanning the gap. The germline gives CDR1 SGHRS, CDR2 YFSETQ. The CDR3 contains 16 residues. The CDR3 spells CASSPGDASTNEKLFF. The DNA of the CDR3 is TGCGCCAGCAGCCCGGGGGACGCCTCAACTAATGAAAAACTGTTTTTT.

CDR3 region: CATSDFNVGQGAYEQYF. The CDR3 bases are TGTGCCACCAGTGATTTTAATGTCGGACAGGGGGCTTACGAGCAGTACTTC. The chain employs TRBV24-1 and TRBJ2-7; TRBD1 aligns across 11 bases. Germline lookup yields CDR1 KGHDR and CDR2 SFDVKD. V gave up 1 base and J gave up 4 bases; unmatched junction bases: 8. The length of the CDR3 is 17 residues.

The V gene is TRBV30, the J gene TRBJ1-2; perhaps TRBD1 as D (6 bases). Germline assignment: CDR1 GTSNPN and CDR2 SVGIG (reference sequence). V lost 4 bases and J 8 bases, leaving 20 bases between the germline ends. This CDR3 has 14 amino acids. The CDR3 nucleotides read TGTGCCTGGAACCTAGCCAGGGGCTCGGGGGGCTACACCTTC. It is translated as CAWNLARGSGGYTF.

This rearrangement joins TRBV4-1 to TRBJ2-3; TRBD1 matches at 7 bases. V lost 3 bases to trimming and J lost 0 bases; unmatched junction nucleotides: 3. Germline lookup yields CDR1 MGHRA and CDR2 YSYEKL. This CDR3 is 15 amino acids long. The CDR3 nucleotides read TGCGCCAGCAGCCAGAGGGACAGTAGCACAGATACGCAGTATTTT. The encoded protein is CASSQRDSSTDTQYF.

The CDR3 sequence: CASSLVLAGGAGELFF. CDR3 DNA: TGCGCCAGCAGCTTGGTGCTTGCCGGGGGGGCCGGGGAGCTGTTTTTT. The chain employs TRBV5-1 and TRBJ2-2, with 8 bases fitting TRBD2. V gave up 0 bases and J gave up 6 bases; unmatched junction bases: 7. The CDR3 totals 16 residues. Germline V CDR1 and CDR2: SGHRS, YFSETQ.

V gene TRBV29-1 combines with J gene TRBJ1-2, with 7 bases identical to TRBD1. This CDR3 contains 15 residues. V was pared by 0 bases and J by 10 bases, with 14 bases of the junction left unmatched. Germline V lookup: CDR1 SQVTM, CDR2 ANQGSEA. CDR3 protein: CSVEDGKDRADYYTF. CDR3 DNA sequence: TGCAGCGTTGAAGATGGAAAAGACAGGGCCGATTACTACACCTTC.

V usage is TRBV2 and J usage is TRBJ1-5; D not resolved. The germline gives CDR1 SNHLY, CDR2 FYNNEI. Trimming shortened V by 4 bases and J by 4 bases, and 11 bases separated the two germline ends. The CDR3 is 14 amino acids. CDR3 sequence: CASSVEVLNQPQHF. The CDR3 DNA follows: TGTGCCAGCAGTGTTGAGGTTCTTAATCAGCCCCAGCATTTT. Full variable domain (missing parts from reference TRBV2 and TRBJ1-5): EPEVTQTPSHQVTQMGQEVILRCVPISNHLYFYWYRQILGQKVEFLVSFYNNEISEKSEIFDDQFSVERPDGSNFTLKIRSTKLEDSAMYFCASSVEVLNQPQHFGDGTRLSIL.

J is TRBJ2-1 and V is TRBV7-9; 7 nucleotides line up with TRBD2. The V gene end was trimmed by 6 bases and the J gene end by 5 bases; junction bases not matched to a gene: 16. CDR1 is SEHNR, CDR2 FQNEAQ, per germline (reference sequence). The CDR3 is 17 residues long. CDR3 sequence: CASSFRLARGIDNEQFF. The CDR3 DNA reads as TGTGCCAGCAGTTTCCGACTAGCCAGAGGCATTGACAATGAGCAGTTCTTC.

Regarding this clone: The same CDR3 can be traced to other DNA sequences in this sample. The chain joins TRBV30 to TRBJ2-5; unclear D gene. Trimming cost V 0 bases and J 5 bases, with 4 bases left between them. The CDR3 runs 11 residues. Germline CDR1 GTSNPN, CDR2 SVGIG (reference sequence). The chain's CDR3 is CAWSVRETQYF. CDR3 bases: TGTGCCTGGAGTGTACGGGAGACCCAGTACTTC.

The chain employs TRBV7-2 and TRBJ1-5; the D gene is possibly TRBD1 (6 bases). V was trimmed by 1 base and J by 4 bases, leaving 11 bases between them. Germline V CDR1 and CDR2: SGHTA, FQGNSA. This CDR3 contains 15 residues. The chain's CDR3 is CASSLEQGGNQPQHF. Here the CDR3 DNA reads TGTGCCAGCAGCTTAGAACAGGGTGGAAATCAGCCCCAGCATTTT. The variable domain in full, completed from reference TRBV7-2 and TRBJ1-5, reads GAGVSQSPSNKVTEKGKDVELRCDPISGHTALYWYRQSLGQGLEFLIYFQGNSAPDKSGLPSDRFSAERTGGSVSTLTIQRTQQEDSAVYLCASSLEQGGNQPQHFGDGTRLSIL.

The V gene is TRBV11-2, the J gene TRBJ1-1; D possibly corresponds to TRBD1 (5 bases). The CDR3 is 14 residues long. Germline loops: CDR1 SGHAT, CDR2 FQNNGV. V was shortened by 5 bases and J by 1 base, with 11 bases between the two germline ends. CDR3 nucleotides: TGTGCCAGCAGCCTTATTGGACAGAACACTGAAGCTTTCTTT. As protein: CASSLIGQNTEAFF.

Only one count was recorded for this clone. The chain uses TRBV9 and TRBJ1-1; D is unclear. Germline assignment: CDR1 SGDLS and CDR2 YYNGEE. The ends were cut back, 3 bases at V and 1 base at J, with 7 bases in the middle. CDR3 length equals 13 residues. The CDR3 DNA reads TGTGCCAGCAGCGGTACACCGAACACTGAAGCTTTCTTT. Its protein is CASSGTPNTEAFF.

The chain joins TRBV24-1 to TRBJ1-2; TRBD1 matches at 7 bases. The CDR3 is made up of 13 amino acids. After removal of 5 bases from V and 9 bases from J, the junction contained 8 bases not matched to a gene. Germline-derived CDR1 and CDR2 are KGHDR and SFDVKD. DNA of the CDR3: TGTGCCACCAGTGTCAGGGGGTTAAGATGCTACACCTTC. Encoded protein: CATSVRGLRCYTF.

This chain links TRBV21-1 with TRBJ2-7; TRBD2, the table's D call, lacks a check against the DNA. TRBV21-1 is given as a pseudogene. This CDR3 comprises 19 residues. The DNA for the CDR3 is TGTGCCAGCAGCGAAAGCCCGGGACTAGCGGGGGCTATATCCTACGAGCAGTACTTC. This gives the protein CASSESPGLAGAISYEQYF.

The DNA of the CDR3 is TGTGCCAGCAGTTTAGTTAGGGCTAGCGGGGTCCAAGAGACCCAGTACTTC. Translation: CASSLVRASGVQETQYF. The chain employs TRBV28 and TRBJ2-5; TRBD2 agrees at 9 bases. Germline V lookup: CDR1 MDHEN, CDR2 SYDVKM. CDR3 length: 17 amino acids. J gave up 1 base and V 2 bases, and 8 bases lay outside the gene matches.

The chain joins TRBV18 to TRBJ2-5; 7 bases match TRBD2. V shed 6 bases and J 0 bases; nucleotides not matched to a gene: 10. Germline CDR1 and CDR2: KGHSH and LQKENI. The CDR3 contains 16 residues. CDR3 DNA sequence: TGTGCCAGCTCCCCAACTGGCGGGGGATACCAAGAGACCCAGTACTTC. This codes for CASSPTGGGYQETQYF.

The chain recombines TRBV6-4 with TRBJ2-3, with TRBD2 matching over 11 bases. CDR1 and CDR2 (germline): MRHNA, SNTAGT. This CDR3 is built from 19 residues. Trimming took 0 bases from V and 2 from J; bases not matched to a gene: 10. CDR3 bases: TGTGCCAGCAGTGACTCTATAGCGGGGGGGCAGGGGCACACAGATACGCAGTATTTT. Its protein is CASSDSIAGGQGHTDTQYF.

CDR3 in amino acids: CASSLTLGTETYGYTF. In DNA form, the CDR3 reads TGTGCCAGCAGCTTAACCCTCGGGACAGAAACCTATGGCTACACCTTC. V and J are TRBV11-1 and TRBJ1-2, with 7 bases identical to TRBD1. The CDR3 length is 16 residues. V dropped 2 bases and J dropped 4; count of bases not matched to a gene: 10. Per the germline V gene, CDR1 is SGHAT and CDR2 is FQDESV (reference sequence). The full variable domain, its missing parts supplied by reference TRBV11-1 and TRBJ1-2, is EAEVAQSPRYKITEKSQAVAFWCDPISGHATLYWYRQILGQGPELLVQFQDESVVDDSQLPKDRFSAERLKGVDSTLKIQPAELGDSAMYLCASSLTLGTETYGYTFGSGTRLTVV.

This chain links TRBV6-5 with TRBJ1-4, with 9 bases fitting TRBD1. Germline loops: CDR1 MNHEY, CDR2 SVGAGI. The CDR3 sequence is 14 residues long. V shed 8 bases and J 7 bases; nucleotides not matched to a gene: 8. The CDR3 reads CASCIGQGSEKLFF. CDR3 nucleotides: TGTGCCAGCTGTATCGGACAGGGGAGTGAAAAACTGTTTTTT.